The clone carrying this TCR beta chain was counted at least ten times. What it binds is not known. In TCRdb, the 5' RACE reads were re-called with MiXCR into one record per CDR3 protein. The repertoire consists of 200,000 to 300,000 distinct CDR3 sequences, with 16% occurring once and the leading ten covering 20% to 25%. The data derive from a study of T-cell memory formation after mild COVID-19. General study points: The main location of contracting CD4+ clones was CM and EM, and that of contracting CD8+ clones was EMRA. Some clones that responded turned up in pre-infection memory, which suggests that cross-reactive memory joined in.

Sequencing was performed on PBMCs or a T cell subset sorted from them (not recorded which). The clonotype comes from a man between 18 and 35 years old who had mild COVID-19 (a few samples of this study predate the infection). Cell type and time point are not known.

The CDR3 region has the DNA TGTGCCAGCTCACCACCGTACAGGACGATCTCTGGAAACACCATATATTTT. It translates to CASSPPYRTISGNTIYF. This chain links TRBV18 with TRBJ1-3, with D tentatively TRBD1 (5 bases). This CDR3 spans 17 amino acids. Germline loops: CDR1 KGHSH, CDR2 LQKENI. Trimming took off 0 bases at V and 0 bases at J, with 12 bases between the two ends. Variable domain in full (rest from reference TRBV18 and TRBJ1-3): NAGVMQNPRHLVRRRGQEARLRCSPMKGHSHVYWYRQLPEEGLKFMVYLQKENIIDESGMPKERFSAEFPKEGPSILRIQQVVRGDSAAYFCASSPPYRTISGNTIYFGEGSWLTVV.